The 11 T cell receptor beta chains below were found in one sample sequenced in a study of cytomegalovirus exposure and HLA in healthy donors. Primers: 60 Vbeta forward and 13 Jbeta reverse. Produced via immunoSEQ multiplex PCR; TCRdb's table is partial and in-frame only. The sample records over 90,000 clones, about three fifths being singletons. Sequenced: PBMCs. These receptors came from a human donor in good health.

The chain links TRBV5-5 to TRBJ2-6, with a tentative D call TRBD1 (6 bases). Looked up from germline, CDR1 is SGHKS and CDR2 is YYEKEE (reference sequence). This CDR3 is 17 amino acids long. The V end was cut by 5 bases, the J end by 3 bases, with 18 bases between. CDR3 in DNA: TGTGCCAGCAGTTTTGACAGGAACTGGTATGGGGCCAACGTCCTGACTTTC. It encodes CASSFDRNWYGANVLTF.

This chain joins TRBV11-3 and TRBJ2-1; 8 bases are a match to TRBD2. The CDR3 runs 14 residues. The V segment lost 1 base and the J segment 6 bases; nucleotides outside the gene matches: 2. Germline loops: CDR1 SGHNT, CDR2 YENEEA. This CDR3 reads CASSLAGGPNEQFF. The DNA for the CDR3 is TGTGCCAGCAGCTTAGCGGGAGGGCCCAATGAGCAGTTCTTC.

Only a few counts were recorded for this clone. V usage is TRBV5-1 and J usage is TRBJ2-7, with D perhaps TRBD2 (5 bases). Germline V gene lookup returns CDR1 SGHRS and CDR2 YFSETQ. The CDR3 consists of 12 residues. V gave up 4 bases and J gave up 9 bases, with 14 bases separating them. This CDR3 reads CASSPAGGGQYF. CDR3 coding DNA: TGCGCCAGCAGCCCGGCGGGCGGTGGGCAGTACTTC.

The rearrangement links TRBV7-9 to TRBJ1-2; 9 bases align to TRBD1. In germline, CDR1 is SEHNR, CDR2 FQNEAQ (reference sequence). The CDR3 runs 16 residues. V lost 1 base, J lost 11 bases, and 14 bases stayed unmatched. The CDR3 spells CASSLDPGQGLLIYTF. CDR3 nucleotides: TGTGCCAGCAGCTTAGACCCGGGACAGGGTCTCCTCATTTACACCTTC.

This chain joins TRBV5-5 and TRBJ2-5; TRBD2 aligns across 8 bases. This CDR3 has 15 residues. CDR1 SGHKS and CDR2 YYEKEE come from the germline V gene (reference sequence). V lost 7 bases and J lost 5; bases outside the gene matches: 13. The CDR3 nucleotides read TGTGCCAGCCACGGGGGGGCGGGAGGCCTGGAGACCCAGTACTTC. Its translation: CASHGGAGGLETQYF. Looking up the rest from reference TRBV5-5 and TRBJ2-5 gives the full variable domain: DAGVTQSPTHLIKTRGQQVTLRCSPISGHKSVSWYQQVLGQGPQFIFQYYEKEERGRGNFPDRFSARQFPNYSSELNVNALLLGDSALYLCASHGGAGGLETQYFGPGTRLLVL.

The chain uses TRBV5-1 and TRBJ2-1; 9 nucleotides line up with TRBD2. CDR1 is SGHRS, CDR2 YFSETQ, per germline. J lost 7 bases, V lost 4 bases, and 9 bases had no gene match. The CDR3 runs 15 residues. The CDR3 DNA reads as TGCGCCAGCAGCCTGGGGCGGGAGGGTAGAAATGAGCAGTTCTTC. This encodes CASSLGREGRNEQFF.

The chain is built from TRBV5-1 and TRBJ1-2, with D perhaps matching TRBD1 (5 bases). Trimming removed 4 bases at V and 4 bases at J, with 20 bases between. The V gene's germline CDR1 is SGHRS and CDR2 YFSETQ. This CDR3 is 16 amino acids long. The CDR3 sequence is CASSTRTTGGFYGYTF. The CDR3 DNA reads as TGCGCCAGCAGCACGAGAACCACCGGGGGATTCTATGGCTACACCTTC.

This clone was observed a few times. The rearrangement links TRBV7-9 to TRBJ2-7; D may be TRBD1 (6 bases). The CDR3 is 15 amino acids. V was trimmed by 5 bases and J by 2 bases, leaving 16 bases between them. Looked up from germline, CDR1 is SEHNR and CDR2 is FQNEAQ (reference sequence). Written as DNA, the CDR3 is TGTGCCAGCAGCCTCGCCGGGCAGGGGCCCTACGAGCAGTACTTC. Protein product: CASSLAGQGPYEQYF.

This clone was seen only a few times. V is TRBV6-1 and J is TRBJ2-5; 7 positions agree with TRBD2. The CDR3 extends over 19 amino acids. From germline, CDR1 is MNHNS and CDR2 SASEGT. Trimming cost V 4 bases and J 5 bases; bases outside gene matches: 22. This CDR3 reads CASSGQMGSGREWRETQYF. In DNA form, the CDR3 reads TGTGCCAGCAGTGGCCAAATGGGCTCGGGGCGGGAGTGGCGGGAGACCCAGTACTTC.

The V gene is TRBV25-1, the J gene TRBJ1-2, with 8 nucleotides matching TRBD1. CDR3 length equals 17 residues. From germline, CDR1 is MGHDK and CDR2 SYGVNS. The V segment lost 1 base and the J segment 8 bases; nucleotides outside the gene matches: 15. The DNA of the CDR3 is TGTGCCAGCAGTGAATTGGCGGGACAGGCCGAATTGGAGGGCTACACCTTC. Its protein is CASSELAGQAELEGYTF.

The V call is TRBV14, the J call TRBJ2-7, with TRBD1 matching over 8 bases. The CDR3 contains 13 residues. V was pared by 6 bases and J by 4 bases, with 5 bases of the junction left unmatched. Per the germline V gene, CDR1 is SGHDN and CDR2 is FVKESK. The CDR3 protein is CASSRNRGYEQYF. Written as DNA, the CDR3 is TGTGCCAGCAGTAGGAACAGGGGGTACGAGCAGTACTTC.